The rows below give T cell receptor beta chains drawn from one sample of a study of T-cell reconstitution after alpha-beta-depleted transplantation in children. TCRdb processed the PCR reads anew with MiXCR; each CDR3 protein has one entry. Of some 200,000 distinct CDR3 sequences in the sample, 9.7% were seen once. The starting material was PBMCs from the stem cell graft donor, obtained from the stem cell graft. All receptors derive from a human donor who donated a stem cell graft to a child with SCID. Both conserved end residues are part of each CDR3. Each record gives: J gene, D gene, clone size, V gene, CDR3 protein, CDR3 DNA. A D gene is named only where the DNA matches it firmly. Rows may omit the clone size; those that give it use once, few, many or a size class.

J: TRBJ1-1
D: -
size: many
V: TRBV6-5
CDR3: CASSYSISSITEAFF
DNA: TGTGCCAGCAGTTACTCGATATCAAGCATCACTGAAGCTTTCTTT

J: TRBJ2-7
D: TRBD1
size: -
V: TRBV6-5
CDR3: CASNSQGGVSDEQYF
DNA: TGTGCCAGCAATTCACAGGGGGGAGTATCGGACGAGCAGTACTTC

J: TRBJ2-3
D: -
size: few
V: TRBV29-1
CDR3: CSVRQGSSTDTQYF
DNA: TGCAGCGTCCGCCAGGGTTCTAGCACAGATACGCAGTATTTT

J: TRBJ2-5
D: -
size: many
V: TRBV5-1
CDR3: CASSYSGEETQYF
DNA: TGCGCCAGCAGCTATAGCGGAGAAGAGACCCAGTACTTC

J: TRBJ2-3
D: -
size: many
V: TRBV7-8
CDR3: CASSLELGAQGGGTDTQYF
DNA: TGTGCCAGCAGCTTAGAATTGGGGGCCCAGGGGGGAGGCACAGATACGCAGTATTTT

J: TRBJ2-3
D: -
size: -
V: TRBV11-2
CDR3: CASSSNEGEACTQYF
DNA: TGTGCCAGCAGCTCGAATGAGGGGGAGGCTTGTACGCAGTATTTT

J: TRBJ2-1
D: TRBD2
size: many
V: TRBV5-1
CDR3: CASSPGTSVGNEQFF
DNA: TGCGCCAGCAGCCCCGGGACTAGCGTGGGGAATGAGCAGTTCTTC

J: TRBJ2-7
D: -
size: few
V: TRBV5-1
CDR3: CASSSGTDPYEQYF
DNA: TGCGCCAGCAGCTCCGGGACCGACCCCTACGAGCAGTACTTC

J: TRBJ2-5
D: -
size: many
V: TRBV5-1
CDR3: CASSLIGTYQETQYF
DNA: TGCGCCAGCAGCTTGATCGGCACCTACCAAGAGACCCAGTACTTC

J: TRBJ2-7
D: -
size: many
V: TRBV29-1
CDR3: CSVRQELADYEQYF
DNA: TGCAGCGTCCGACAGGAACTGGCGGATTACGAGCAGTACTTC

J: TRBJ1-2
D: -
size: -
V: TRBV7-8
CDR3: CASSLDSPGLNYGYTF
DNA: TGTGCCAGCAGCTTAGATTCCCCAGGGCTTAACTATGGCTACACCTTC

J: TRBJ2-3
D: TRBD2
size: -
V: TRBV7-2
CDR3: CASSLDPGGPDTQYF
DNA: TGTGCCAGCAGCTTAGACCCGGGGGGGCCCGATACGCAGTATTTT

J: TRBJ2-1
D: TRBD1
size: -
V: TRBV27
CDR3: CASSKDRGDYNEQFF
DNA: TGTGCCAGCAGTAAAGACAGGGGCGACTACAATGAGCAGTTCTTC

J: TRBJ2-3
D: TRBD2
size: many
V: TRBV5-6
CDR3: CASSHITGTSRRDTQYF
DNA: TGTGCCAGCAGCCACATAACCGGGACTAGCAGGAGGGATACGCAGTATTTT

J: TRBJ2-5
D: -
size: many
V: TRBV7-2
CDR3: CASSLGPLETQYF
DNA: TGTGCCAGCAGCTTAGGTCCCCTAGAGACCCAGTACTTC

J: TRBJ2-1
D: -
size: many
V: TRBV5-1
CDR3: CASSLRGAVYNEQFF
DNA: TGCGCCAGCAGCCTCCGGGGAGCGGTCTACAATGAGCAGTTCTTC

J: TRBJ2-3
D: -
size: many
V: TRBV7-2
CDR3: CASSLDTDTQYF
DNA: TGTGCCAGCAGCTTAGACACAGATACGCAGTATTTT

J: TRBJ2-3
D: TRBD2
size: -
V: TRBV7-2
CDR3: CASSLGRGGRDTQYF
DNA: TGTGCCAGCAGCTTAGGGCGGGGGGGCAGGGATACGCAGTATTTT

J: TRBJ1-1
D: -
size: many
V: TRBV20-1
CDR3: CSAPFGMNTEAFF
DNA: TGCAGTGCACCCTTCGGGATGAACACTGAAGCTTTCTTT

J: TRBJ1-1
D: -
size: many
V: TRBV30
CDR3: CAWTGTVLTEAFF
DNA: TGTGCCTGGACGGGGACGGTACTCACTGAAGCTTTCTTT

J: TRBJ2-1
D: -
size: -
V: TRBV4-2
CDR3: CASSQQANHLYNEQFF
DNA: TGTGCCAGCAGCCAACAGGCCAATCACCTCTACAATGAGCAGTTCTTC

J: TRBJ2-4
D: -
size: many
V: TRBV7-2
CDR3: CASSQGPQGWNIQYF
DNA: TGTGCCAGCAGTCAGGGGCCCCAGGGGTGGAACATTCAGTACTTC

J: TRBJ2-3
D: -
size: many
V: TRBV15
CDR3: CATSRDGPGVRSDTQYF
DNA: TGTGCCACCAGCAGAGATGGGCCGGGAGTGAGGTCAGATACGCAGTATTTT

J: TRBJ2-5
D: TRBD1
size: few
V: TRBV7-9
CDR3: CASSTRGEGALQETQYF
DNA: TGTGCCAGCAGTACCCGAGGAGAGGGGGCCCTCCAAGAGACCCAGTACTTC

J: TRBJ1-4
D: -
size: many
V: TRBV7-2
CDR3: CASSSGRRDLKLFF
DNA: TGTGCCAGCAGCTCCGGGCGTAGGGACCTGAAACTGTTTTTT

J: TRBJ2-3
D: -
size: many
V: TRBV12-3/TRBV12-4
CDR3: CASRHTRGTGTDTQYF
DNA: TGTGCCAGCAGACACACCCGGGGGACTGGGACAGATACGCAGTATTTT

J: TRBJ1-5
D: -
size: many
V: TRBV5-6
CDR3: CASSSSYSNQPQHF
DNA: TGTGCCAGCAGCTCCTCCTACAGCAATCAGCCCCAGCATTTT

J: TRBJ1-1
D: TRBD1
size: many
V: TRBV14
CDR3: CASSNRGVVVTEAFF
DNA: TGTGCCAGCAGCAACAGGGGGGTGGTGGTCACTGAAGCTTTCTTT

J: TRBJ2-1
D: -
size: many
V: TRBV29-1
CDR3: CSVEDKGSSSYNEQFF
DNA: TGCAGCGTTGAAGATAAGGGTTCGAGCTCCTACAATGAGCAGTTCTTC

J: TRBJ2-7
D: -
size: many
V: TRBV12-3/TRBV12-4
CDR3: CASSFGVLYEQYF
DNA: TGTGCCAGCAGTTTCGGGGTTTTATACGAGCAGTACTTC

J: TRBJ2-5
D: -
size: many
V: TRBV5-1
CDR3: CASSFGVGQETQYF
DNA: TGCGCCAGCAGCTTCGGGGTAGGGCAAGAGACCCAGTACTTC

J: TRBJ1-1
D: -
size: many
V: TRBV29-1
CDR3: CSVESVVGAFF
DNA: TGCAGCGTTGAGTCGGTGGTGGGAGCTTTCTTT

J: TRBJ2-7
D: -
size: -
V: TRBV7-9
CDR3: CASSLGGPGEQYF
DNA: TGTGCCAGCAGCTTAGGAGGCCCGGGGGAGCAGTACTTC

J: TRBJ1-1
D: -
size: many
V: TRBV5-1
CDR3: CASSFGSNTEAFF
DNA: TGCGCCAGCAGCTTTGGGTCCAACACTGAAGCTTTCTTT

J: TRBJ2-1
D: -
size: many
V: TRBV7-9
CDR3: CASSFGRVSNEQFF
DNA: TGTGCCAGCAGCTTTGGCAGGGTGAGCAATGAGCAGTTCTTC

J: TRBJ1-5
D: -
size: many
V: TRBV7-9
CDR3: CASRSSGDSNQPQHF
DNA: TGTGCCAGCAGGAGCAGTGGGGATAGCAATCAGCCCCAGCATTTT

J: TRBJ2-3
D: -
size: many
V: TRBV12-3/TRBV12-4
CDR3: CASSLSRHSTDTQYF
DNA: TGTGCCAGCAGTTTAAGTCGGCATTCCACAGATACGCAGTATTTT

J: TRBJ2-2
D: -
size: many
V: TRBV7-2
CDR3: CASSPRGRQVTGELFF
DNA: TGTGCCAGCAGCCCCCGGGGCAGACAGGTCACCGGGGAGCTGTTTTTT

J: TRBJ2-1
D: -
size: many
V: TRBV5-1
CDR3: CASSLDTGTGSREQFF
DNA: TGCGCCAGCAGCTTGGATACCGGGACCGGCTCTAGGGAGCAGTTCTTC

J: TRBJ2-3
D: TRBD2
size: -
V: TRBV5-1
CDR3: CASSLGSSGIGGTDTQYF
DNA: TGCGCCAGCAGCTTGGGTTCTAGCGGGATTGGCGGCACAGATACGCAGTATTTT

J: TRBJ2-1
D: -
size: few
V: TRBV20-1
CDR3: CSARGVVDGPNEQFF
DNA: TGCAGTGCTAGAGGCGTCGTGGACGGACCCAATGAGCAGTTCTTC

J: TRBJ2-3
D: -
size: many
V: TRBV18
CDR3: CASSPAGLRGDTQYF
DNA: TGTGCCAGCTCACCTGCTGGCCTTAGGGGAGATACGCAGTATTTT

J: TRBJ1-5
D: TRBD1
size: many
V: TRBV28
CDR3: CASSSGGELNQPQHF
DNA: TGTGCCAGCAGTTCAGGGGGCGAGTTAAATCAGCCCCAGCATTTT

J: TRBJ2-3
D: -
size: many
V: TRBV5-1
CDR3: CASSFGLTSTDTQYF
DNA: TGCGCCAGCAGCTTTGGTCTAACTAGCACAGATACGCAGTATTTT

J: TRBJ1-2
D: TRBD1
size: few
V: TRBV20-1
CDR3: CSANRGDYGYTF
DNA: TGCAGTGCTAACAGGGGAGACTATGGCTACACCTTC

J: TRBJ2-7
D: -
size: many
V: TRBV4-1
CDR3: CASSQLNYRDRYEQYF
DNA: TGCGCCAGCAGCCAGTTGAATTACAGGGACCGCTACGAGCAGTACTTC

J: TRBJ2-1
D: TRBD2
size: many
V: TRBV5-1
CDR3: CASRGLAGGYNEQFF
DNA: TGCGCCAGCAGAGGATTAGCGGGGGGGTACAATGAGCAGTTCTTC

J: TRBJ1-1
D: -
size: many
V: TRBV7-9
CDR3: CASSLRIVWDTEAFF
DNA: TGTGCCAGCAGCTTGAGAATCGTTTGGGACACTGAAGCTTTCTTT

J: TRBJ2-7
D: -
size: many
V: TRBV3-1
CDR3: CASSLMLETEQYF
DNA: TGTGCCAGCAGCCTAATGCTGGAGACAGAGCAGTACTTC

J: TRBJ2-3
D: TRBD1
size: -
V: TRBV4-2
CDR3: CASSQDLGRGWDTQYF
DNA: TGTGCCAGCAGCCAAGATCTGGGCAGGGGGTGGGATACGCAGTATTTT

J: TRBJ2-2
D: TRBD1
size: many
V: TRBV6-2/TRBV6-3
CDR3: CASATGGHGGELFF
DNA: TGTGCCAGCGCCACAGGGGGCCATGGCGGGGAGCTGTTTTTT

J: TRBJ2-2
D: -
size: -
V: TRBV7-2
CDR3: CASRTGGGNTGELFF
DNA: TGTGCCAGCAGAACGGGGGGCGGGAACACCGGGGAGCTGTTTTTT

J: TRBJ2-1
D: TRBD2
size: many
V: TRBV28
CDR3: CASSFLAGRGFF
DNA: TGTGCCAGCAGTTTTCTAGCGGGGCGGGGGTTCTTC

J: TRBJ2-7
D: -
size: many
V: TRBV12-3/TRBV12-4
CDR3: CASSLWAAHEQYF
DNA: TGTGCCAGCAGTTTATGGGCAGCTCACGAGCAGTACTTC